This TCR beta chain was sequenced in a study of cytomegalovirus exposure and HLA in healthy donors. Trimming cost V 3 bases and J 2 bases; bases outside gene matches: 16. The CDR3 runs to 19 residues. Points from the study as a whole: Donors belonging to an Asian-associated ancestry cluster reportedly showed fewer N-insertions in productive TCRs than the roughly 670-donor mean, according to what a later analysis found.

Of note for this clone: No antigen is known for it.

PCR involved 60 Vbeta and 13 Jbeta primers. TCRdb's copy holds only in-frame clones and misses some; the assay was immunoSEQ multiplex PCR. The sample has tens of thousands of clones; 60% to 65% are singletons. The origin of this receptor is a human donor in good health. V gene TRBV5-3 combines with J gene TRBJ1-5; 8 bases line up with TRBD1. TRBV5-3 is recorded as an ORF, its role being uncertain. The sequenced sample was PBMCs. CDR3 region: CARSSAQSTTGDGNQPQHF. The CDR3 nucleotides are TGTGCCAGAAGCTCGGCCCAGAGCACGACAGGGGACGGCAATCAGCCCCAGCATTTT.